Below, 25 T cell receptor beta chains from the same sample are listed, as sequenced in a study of cytomegalovirus exposure and HLA in healthy donors. With 60 Vbeta and 13 Jbeta primers, the PCR was carried out. TCRdb keeps only in-frame clones here, not all; method: immunoSEQ multiplex PCR. This table holds about 200,000 clones, roughly 84% found once. Material for sequencing was PBMCs. All receptors come from a girl aged 5 to 17 in good health and CMV-seronegative.

The chain joins TRBV2 to TRBJ2-7, with TRBD1 identical over 10 bases. This CDR3 is built from 14 residues. Germline V gives CDR1 SNHLY, CDR2 FYNNEI. Trimming took 4 bases from V and 5 from J; bases not matched to a gene: 5. CDR3 sequence reads: CASSGQGAPHEQYF. In DNA form, the CDR3 reads TGTGCCAGCAGTGGACAGGGGGCGCCCCACGAGCAGTACTTC.

The chain uses TRBV7-3 and TRBJ2-7, with D tentatively TRBD1 (5 bases). Trimming shortened V by 5 bases and J by 3 bases, and 17 bases separated the two germline ends. CDR3 size: 15 residues. The germline gives CDR1 SGHTA, CDR2 FQGTGA. Here the CDR3 reads CASSNTKGQRYEQYF. DNA for the CDR3: TGTGCCAGCAGCAACACGAAAGGACAACGCTACGAGCAGTACTTC.

Here the CDR3 DNA reads TGCGCCAGCAGCCCCACGAGGACAGAACCTCAAGAGACCCAGTACTTC. Its protein is CASSPTRTEPQETQYF. The genes are TRBV4-1 and TRBJ2-7; a possible D gene is TRBD1 (6 bases). Judging by the DNA end, TRBJ2-5 fits better; the J call may be wrong. There are 16 residues in the CDR3. CDR1 is MGHRA and CDR2 is YSYEKL in the germline V gene.

CDR3 sequence reads: CASSEVEVTSGEETQYF. The CDR3 DNA sequence: TGTGCCAGCAGCGAGGTCGAGGTGACTAGCGGGGAAGAGACCCAGTACTTC. The chain recombines TRBV21-1 with TRBJ2-5; the listed D gene, TRBD2, was not tested against the DNA. TRBV21-1 is reported as a pseudogene. The CDR3 runs to 17 residues.

This clone was recorded only once. This sequence joins TRBV19 and TRBJ2-3, with TRBD1 matching over 7 bases. The V gene's germline CDR1 is LNHDA and CDR2 SQIVND (reference sequence). CDR3 length equals 15 residues. V trimming: 2 bases; J trimming: 3 bases; junction bases outside the gene matches: 5. The CDR3 reads CASSIPTGATDTQYF. The CDR3 DNA follows: TGTGCCAGTAGTATACCCACAGGGGCGACAGATACGCAGTATTTT.

Regarding this clone: The same CDR3 also results from other DNA sequences found in this sample. The chain couples TRBV5-1 to TRBJ2-7; 10 bases fit TRBD1. The CDR3 has 15 amino acids. In germline, CDR1 is SGHRS, CDR2 YFSETQ. V lost 0 bases and J lost 2; bases outside the gene matches: 2. CDR3 amino acids: CASSLVGQGAYEQYF. The CDR3 DNA is TGCGCCAGCAGCTTGGTTGGACAGGGGGCCTACGAGCAGTACTTC.

This clone was detected once. The sample holds other DNA sequences that translate to the same CDR3. The chain carries TRBV5-1 and TRBJ2-3; the match to TRBD2 covers 7 bases. The CDR3 has 15 amino acids. Per the germline V gene, CDR1 is SGHRS and CDR2 is YFSETQ. Trimming cost V 1 base and J 1 base; bases outside gene matches: 3. Here the CDR3 reads CASSLLAGGTDTQYF. The CDR3 DNA reads as TGCGCCAGCAGCTTGCTCGCGGGGGGCACAGATACGCAGTATTTT. Full variable domain (outside the CDR3, taken from reference TRBV5-1 and TRBJ2-3): KAGVTQTPRYLIKTRGQQVTLSCSPISGHRSVSWYQQTPGQGLQFLFEYFSETQRNKGNFPGRFSGRQFSNSRSEMNVSTLELGDSALYLCASSLLAGGTDTQYFGPGTRLTVL.

This chain links TRBV5-6 with TRBJ2-5; 8 nucleotides line up with TRBD1. The V segment lost 2 bases and the J segment 5 bases; nucleotides outside the gene matches: 2. This CDR3 is 13 amino acids long. CDR1 is SGHDT, CDR2 YYEEEE, per germline. The CDR3 coding sequence is TGTGCCAGCAGCTTTTGGGACAGGGAGACCCAGTACTTC. Encoded protein: CASSFWDRETQYF.

A word on this clone: Other DNA sequences within the sample encode an identical CDR3. The chain recombines TRBV5-1 with TRBJ2-2; a possible D gene is TRBD1 (5 bases). The CDR3 extends over 15 amino acids. V lost 0 bases and J 1 base, leaving 7 bases between the germline ends. The germline CDR1 and CDR2 sequences are SGHRS and YFSETQ. Here the CDR3 reads CASSLEGQNTGELFF. In DNA form, the CDR3 reads TGCGCCAGCAGCTTGGAAGGACAGAACACCGGGGAGCTGTTTTTT.

The V call is TRBV28, the J call TRBJ2-7; TRBD2 agrees at 12 bases. The CDR3 loop spans 14 amino acids. Germline CDR1 reads MDHEN; CDR2 reads SYDVKM. V gave up 6 bases and J gave up 5 bases; unmatched junction bases: 5. Here the CDR3 reads CASSQTSGSDEQYF. CDR3 DNA sequence: TGTGCCAGCAGCCAGACTAGCGGGAGTGACGAGCAGTACTTC.

This clone was picked up a small number of times. The junction and the germline gene differ at one end; a read error may be behind it. Other DNA sequences of this sample code for an identical CDR3. The chain has TRBV5-1 and TRBJ1-1; D unresolved. The V gene's germline CDR1 is SGHRS and CDR2 YFSETQ. This CDR3 comprises 13 residues. CDR3 protein: CASSSGFGTEAFF. CDR3 nucleotides: TGTGCCAGCAGCTCTGGTTTCGGCACTGAAGCTTTCTTT.

This rearrangement joins TRBV19 to TRBJ1-4; 10 bases are shared with TRBD1. V was clipped by 8 bases and J by 5 bases; unmatched bases: 14. This CDR3 has 17 amino acids. Looked up from germline, CDR1 is LNHDA and CDR2 is SQIVND (reference sequence). The CDR3 DNA follows: TGTGCCAGTCACCGGGGACAGGGGTCTTTTAGGAATGAAAAACTGTTTTTT. Its protein product is CASHRGQGSFRNEKLFF.

Here the CDR3 reads CASSAQENTEAFF. CDR3 bases: TGTGCCAGCAGCGCACAGGAGAACACTGAAGCTTTCTTT. The chain is built from TRBV11-2 and TRBJ1-1; a weak D match, TRBD1 (5 bases). The CDR3 sequence is 13 residues long. The V gene's germline CDR1 is SGHAT and CDR2 FQNNGV. Trimming pared 5 bases from V and 1 base from J, leaving 8 bases between. The whole variable domain, filled in from reference TRBV11-2 and TRBJ1-1, reads EAGVAQSPRYKIIEKRQSVAFWCNPISGHATLYWYQQILGQGPKLLIQFQNNGVVDDSQLPKDRFSAERLKGVDSTLKIQPAKLEDSAVYLCASSAQENTEAFFGQGTRLTVV.

This chain links TRBV5-1 with TRBJ1-2; the D is unclear. The CDR3 covers 18 residues. The germline gives CDR1 SGHRS, CDR2 YFSETQ. Between the trimmed V and J ends, which lost 1 base and 5 bases, there was a span of 24 bases. The CDR3 spells CASSLSGGEPSIGYGYTF. The CDR3 nucleotides are TGCGCCAGCAGCTTGTCGGGCGGGGAGCCCAGCATCGGATATGGCTACACCTTC.

The chain is built from TRBV7-3 and TRBJ2-1; D is ambiguous. V was cut by 5 bases and J by 7 bases, with 9 bases left in between. Germline values: CDR1 SGHTA, CDR2 FQGTGA. This CDR3 is built from 12 residues. The CDR3 region has the DNA TGTGCCAGCAGCGCCCTCGGTAATGAGCAGTTCTTC. It specifies CASSALGNEQFF.

J is TRBJ2-1 and V is TRBV5-6; 13 nucleotides match TRBD2. The V and J ends lost 4 bases and 4 bases, in that order; junction bases with no gene match: 5. This CDR3 has 16 residues. Germline values: CDR1 SGHDT, CDR2 YYEEEE. The DNA of the CDR3 is TGTGCCAGCAGCGAAGGACTAGCGGGGGCATACAATGAGCAGTTCTTC. This translates into CASSEGLAGAYNEQFF. Supplemented by reference TRBV5-6 and TRBJ2-1, the full variable domain reads DAGVTQSPTHLIKTRGQQVTLRCSPKSGHDTVSWYQQALGQGPQFIFQYYEEEERQRGNFPDRFSGHQFPNYSSELNVNALLLGDSALYLCASSEGLAGAYNEQFFGPGTRLTVL.

This clone showed up just a few times. The chain is built from TRBV6-5 and TRBJ2-7, with D unclear. CDR1 is MNHEY and CDR2 is SVGAGI in the germline V gene. Trimming took 6 bases from V and 6 from J, leaving 9 bases between them. The CDR3 contains 11 residues. CDR3 sequence (DNA): TGTGCCAGCAGCCGACTCTCCGAGCAGTACTTC. Its protein product is CASSRLSEQYF.

The J gene is TRBJ2-2, the V gene TRBV29-1, with a possible D match to TRBD1 (5 bases). Germline loops: CDR1 SQVTM, CDR2 ANQGSEA. Trimming stripped 7 bases from V and 2 bases from J, with 20 bases between. This CDR3 is 16 amino acids long. CDR3: CSAARTLHTNTGELFF. The CDR3 bases are TGCAGCGCTGCTCGGACATTACACACAAACACCGGGGAGCTGTTTTTT.

The chain couples TRBV29-1 to TRBJ2-1; D might be TRBD1 (5 bases). This CDR3 contains 14 residues. Trimming left V 7 bases short and J 9 bases short, with 22 bases between. Germline-derived CDR1 and CDR2 are SQVTM and ANQGSEA. CDR3 in amino acids: CSGITRGSGSEQFF. CDR3 nucleotide sequence: TGCAGCGGGATTACAAGGGGATCCGGCAGTGAGCAGTTCTTC.

The rearrangement links TRBV2 to TRBJ1-4; 11 bases are a match to TRBD1. The germline gives CDR1 SNHLY, CDR2 FYNNEI. J lost 9 bases, V lost 7 bases, and 10 bases had no gene match. This CDR3 is built from 15 residues. The CDR3: CASNYLGTGGQKLFF. CDR3 bases: TGTGCCAGCAATTACTTGGGGACAGGGGGACAAAAACTGTTTTTT. Supplemented by reference TRBV2 and TRBJ1-4, the full variable domain reads EPEVTQTPSHQVTQMGQEVILRCVPISNHLYFYWYRQILGQKVEFLVSFYNNEISEKSEIFDDQFSVERPDGSNFTLKIRSTKLEDSAMYFCASNYLGTGGQKLFFGSGTQLSVL.

V and J are TRBV10-3 and TRBJ1-1; D unresolved. The CDR3 runs to 13 residues. The ends were cut back, 0 bases at V and 6 bases at J, with 8 bases in the middle. Germline loops: CDR1 ENHRY, CDR2 SYGVKD. The CDR3 is CAISESAQAEAFF. In DNA form, the CDR3 reads TGTGCCATCAGTGAGTCGGCCCAAGCTGAAGCTTTCTTT.

The V call is TRBV19, the J call TRBJ1-1; D is undetermined. Germline V gene lookup returns CDR1 LNHDA and CDR2 SQIVND (reference sequence). The CDR3 runs to 14 residues. V was shortened by 7 bases and J by 2 bases, with 14 bases between the two germline ends. The chain's CDR3 is CASTLRHPNTEAFF. The CDR3, as DNA: TGTGCCAGTACCCTGAGGCACCCTAACACTGAAGCTTTCTTT.

The V call is TRBV19, the J call TRBJ2-5; 8 nucleotides align to TRBD2. Germline lookup yields CDR1 LNHDA and CDR2 SQIVND (reference sequence). The CDR3 length is 15 residues. Unmatched junction bases numbered 6, after V lost 5 bases and J lost 1 base. CDR3 bases: TGTGCCAGTAGTCCCCGGGGGGGGCCCCAAGAGACCCAGTACTTC. It is translated as CASSPRGGPQETQYF.

The chain combines TRBV7-9 with TRBJ2-5; 7 nucleotides align to TRBD1. The trim removed 6 bases at V and 2 bases at J, leaving 12 bases unmatched. The germline V gene encodes CDR1 SEHNR and CDR2 FQNEAQ (reference sequence). The CDR3 contains 16 residues. The CDR3 nucleotides are TGTGCCAGCAGGGGATACGGGACAGAAAAACAAGAGACCCAGTACTTC. Residues: CASRGYGTEKQETQYF.

The chain employs TRBV7-9 and TRBJ2-7; TRBD1 might be the D (5 bases). CDR1 SEHNR and CDR2 FQNEAQ come from the germline V gene (reference sequence). This CDR3 has 16 amino acids. Trimming cost V 1 base and J 0 bases, with 13 bases left between them. The CDR3 here is CASSLGGSGPSYEQYF. DNA of the CDR3: TGTGCCAGCAGCTTAGGGGGTTCAGGGCCCTCCTACGAGCAGTACTTC.